Each of the 5 T cell receptor beta chains below was sequenced from the same sample in a study of human T cells and chemical hapten exposure (dated by TCRdb to 2020 to 2022). Library construction relied on 5' RACE. The instrument given in TCRdb is Illumina MiSeq. Using fastp trimming at Q25 and MiXCR clonotype assembly, TCRdb reanalyzed the public sequencing data and kept in-frame beta chains. Rows are combined by CDR3 protein, so each entry shows the most common genes and DNA. The table for this sample lists about 140,000 distinct CDR3 sequences; around 4.1% of them were counted only once. Jointly, the top ten make up around 1.4% of the sample. Total RNA was extracted from unfractionated whole blood collected in Tempus Blood RNA tubes. The source is a female donor in good health.

This clonotype was observed at least ten times. The chain has TRBV27 and TRBJ2-2, with D possibly matching TRBD1 (6 bases). V was pared by 5 bases and J by 0 bases, with 10 bases between. This CDR3 region has 15 residues. CDR1 is MNHEY and CDR2 is SMNVEV in the germline V gene (reference sequence). In DNA form, the CDR3 reads TGTGCCAGCAGTCCCCGGACAGCGAACACCGGGGAGCTGTTTTTT. The encoded protein is CASSPRTANTGELFF.

This clonotype has at least ten counts. The chain uses TRBV3-1 and TRBJ2-7; 8 bases fit TRBD1. Per the germline V gene, CDR1 is LGHDT and CDR2 is YNNKEL (reference sequence). The junction had 4 bases not matched to a gene; V was cut back by 3 bases and J by 0 bases. The CDR3 length is 15 residues. CDR3: CASSQWGQVSYEQYF. CDR3 DNA: TGTGCCAGCAGCCAGTGGGGACAGGTCTCCTACGAGCAGTACTTC.

Ten or more counts support this clonotype. CDR3 amino acids: CASSLDGVPYEQYF. DNA of the CDR3: TGTGCCAGCAGCTTAGACGGGGTGCCCTACGAGCAGTACTTC. The V call is TRBV7-9, the J call TRBJ2-7, with D possibly being TRBD2 (5 bases). Trimming pared 1 base from V and 2 bases from J, leaving 9 bases between. CDR1 and CDR2 (germline): SEHNR, FQNEAQ (reference sequence). CDR3 length equals 14 residues.

This clonotype was counted a few times. This rearrangement joins TRBV10-3 to TRBJ2-1; D unclear. Germline V CDR1 and CDR2: ENHRY, SYGVKD. Trimming took off 5 bases at V and 5 bases at J, with 10 bases between the two ends. The CDR3 consists of 13 residues. CDR3 sequence reads: CAISPWSDNEQFF. As DNA, the CDR3 is TGTGCCATCAGTCCGTGGAGCGACAATGAGCAGTTCTTC.

Many counts were recorded for this clonotype. This chain joins TRBV5-5 and TRBJ2-2; no clear D gene. Per the germline V gene, CDR1 is SGHKS and CDR2 is YYEKEE (reference sequence). CDR3 size: 13 residues. The V end lost 3 bases, the J end lost 1 base, and 4 bases lay between the germline ends. The CDR3 DNA reads TGTGCCAGCAGCTACGGGAACACCGGGGAGCTGTTTTTT. This encodes CASSYGNTGELFF.